These 16 T cell receptor beta chains originate from one sample sequenced in a study of cytomegalovirus exposure and HLA in healthy donors. PCR amplification relied on 60 Vbeta primers (plus 13 Jbeta primers). TCRdb keeps only in-frame clones here, not all; method: immunoSEQ multiplex PCR. The sample contains over 55,000 clones, approximately 90% of which appear only once. The specimen was PBMCs. The receptors were sampled from a woman aged 25 to 39 in good health and CMV-seropositive.

The rearrangement uses TRBV6-1 and TRBJ2-3; 10 positions agree with TRBD2. Germline CDR1 reads MNHNS; CDR2 reads SASEGT. The V and J ends lost 5 bases and 2 bases, in that order; junction bases with no gene match: 7. CDR3 length: 16 amino acids. The CDR3, as DNA: TGTGCCAGCAGTCAAGAACTAGCGGGGTCCACAGATACGCAGTATTTT. This codes for CASSQELAGSTDTQYF.

Only a few counts were recorded for this clone. The chain employs TRBV5-1 and TRBJ1-2; D unresolved. V was trimmed by 0 bases and J by 8 bases, leaving 8 bases between them. The CDR3 sequence is 12 residues long. CDR1 and CDR2 from the germline V gene are SGHRS and YFSETQ. The CDR3 DNA follows: TGCGCCAGCAGCTTGGACGGGAAAGGCTACACCTTC. Its translation is CASSLDGKGYTF.

The rearrangement links TRBV7-6 to TRBJ2-7, with D unresolved. From germline, CDR1 is SGHVS and CDR2 FNYEAQ. Trimming stripped 5 bases from V and 0 bases from J, with 5 bases between. The CDR3 extends over 12 amino acids. The CDR3 here is CASSLSSYEQYF. Here the CDR3 DNA reads TGTGCCAGCAGCCTGAGCTCCTACGAGCAGTACTTC.

The chain joins TRBV10-2 to TRBJ2-7; tentatively, D is TRBD2 (5 bases). This CDR3 comprises 16 residues. V was clipped by 2 bases and J by 1 base, with 15 bases between them. CDR1 and CDR2 (germline): WSHSY, SAAADI. The CDR3, as DNA: TGCGCCAGCAGTGAGCCCTTGGACTTGAAGTCCTACGAGCAGTACTTC. It translates to CASSEPLDLKSYEQYF.

This clone was found once. V usage is TRBV5-4 and J usage is TRBJ2-1, with 8 positions matching TRBD2. The CDR3 consists of 13 residues. Germline CDR1 is SGHNT and CDR2 is YYREEE (reference sequence). Trimming took 5 bases from V and 7 from J; bases not matched to a gene: 5. In DNA form, the CDR3 reads TGTGCCAGCAGATCAGCTAGCGGGAATGAGCAGTTCTTC. Translated, it gives CASRSASGNEQFF.

The chain has TRBV5-1 and TRBJ2-2; a weak D match, TRBD1 (5 bases). Germline V gene lookup returns CDR1 SGHRS and CDR2 YFSETQ. V dropped 4 bases and J dropped 2 bases, with 18 bases sitting between them. The CDR3 totals 17 residues. CDR3 protein: CASSPYQTELNTGELFF. In nucleotides, the CDR3 is TGCGCCAGCAGCCCCTACCAGACAGAGTTAAACACCGGGGAGCTGTTTTTT. Looking up the rest from reference TRBV5-1 and TRBJ2-2 gives the full variable domain: KAGVTQTPRYLIKTRGQQVTLSCSPISGHRSVSWYQQTPGQGLQFLFEYFSETQRNKGNFPGRFSGRQFSNSRSEMNVSTLELGDSALYLCASSPYQTELNTGELFFGEGSRLTVL.

The chain carries TRBV5-1 and TRBJ2-3; no clear D. The length of the CDR3 is 14 residues. Germline CDR1 reads SGHRS; CDR2 reads YFSETQ. V lost 0 bases and J lost 0, with 5 bases in between. The DNA for the CDR3 is TGCGCCAGCAGCTTGGAGCGTAGCACAGATACGCAGTATTTT. It codes for CASSLERSTDTQYF. Looking up the rest from reference TRBV5-1 and TRBJ2-3 gives the full variable domain: KAGVTQTPRYLIKTRGQQVTLSCSPISGHRSVSWYQQTPGQGLQFLFEYFSETQRNKGNFPGRFSGRQFSNSRSEMNVSTLELGDSALYLCASSLERSTDTQYFGPGTRLTVL.

The rearrangement joins TRBV5-1 to TRBJ2-5; possibly TRBD2 for D (5 bases). The germline V gene has CDR1 SGHRS and CDR2 YFSETQ. This CDR3 comprises 15 residues. V dropped 3 bases and J dropped 2 bases, with 14 bases sitting between them. The DNA for the CDR3 is TGCGCCAGCAGCTCCGAGGGCCTGAGGCAAGAGACCCAGTACTTC. As protein: CASSSEGLRQETQYF.

The chain employs TRBV10-3 and TRBJ1-1; possible D gene TRBD1, 6 bases. The CDR3 covers 12 residues. CDR1 is ENHRY and CDR2 is SYGVKD in the germline V gene. V lost 4 bases and J 10 bases, leaving 13 bases between the germline ends. The CDR3 region has the DNA TGTGCCATCAGTGCGCAGGGGATGGGAGCTTTCTTT. Protein product: CAISAQGMGAFF.

This rearrangement joins TRBV5-1 to TRBJ2-3; TRBD1 matches 7 bases. The V and J ends lost 4 bases and 4 bases, in that order; junction bases with no gene match: 6. Germline CDR1 SGHRS, CDR2 YFSETQ. This CDR3 has 14 residues. The CDR3 reads CASSIGQAPDTQYF. In DNA form, the CDR3 reads TGCGCCAGCAGCATAGGACAGGCCCCAGATACGCAGTATTTT.

The chain couples TRBV14 to TRBJ2-5; TRBD2 is a possible D gene (6 bases). Per germline, CDR1 SGHDN and CDR2 FVKESK. This CDR3 contains 14 residues. Trimming took 1 base from V and 3 from J, leaving 9 bases between them. CDR3 residues: CASSQGPGEETQYF. The CDR3 nucleotides read TGTGCCAGCAGCCAAGGCCCGGGGGAAGAGACCCAGTACTTC.

The count of this clone is one. The rearrangement uses TRBV15 and TRBJ1-2; TRBD1 agrees at 7 bases. Germline V CDR1 and CDR2: LNHNV, YYDKDF (reference sequence). With V trimmed by 4 bases and J by 2 bases, 10 bases remained unmatched. CDR3 length: 16 amino acids. As DNA, the CDR3 is TGTGCCACCAGCACGACACTGCAAGGGGGCAACTATGGCTACACCTTC. It specifies CATSTTLQGGNYGYTF.

The CDR3 spells CASSPGPAGADTQYF. The DNA of the CDR3 is TGCGCCAGCAGCCCGGGACCAGCGGGCGCAGATACGCAGTATTTT. J is TRBJ2-3 and V is TRBV5-1; TRBD2 is a possible D gene (6 bases). Trimming took 4 bases from V and 4 from J, leaving 16 bases between them. CDR1 and CDR2 from the germline V gene are SGHRS and YFSETQ. This CDR3 contains 15 residues. Full variable domain (remainder filled in from reference TRBV5-1 and TRBJ2-3): KAGVTQTPRYLIKTRGQQVTLSCSPISGHRSVSWYQQTPGQGLQFLFEYFSETQRNKGNFPGRFSGRQFSNSRSEMNVSTLELGDSALYLCASSPGPAGADTQYFGPGTRLTVL.

This rearrangement joins TRBV6-5 to TRBJ1-2; 9 bases line up with TRBD1. With 6 bases clipped from V and 2 bases from J, the junction kept 4 bases outside the gene matches. The CDR3 has 14 amino acids. The germline V gene has CDR1 MNHEY and CDR2 SVGAGI. CDR3 in DNA: TGTGCCAGCAGGAGGGGGACAGGGAACTATGGCTACACCTTC. Residues: CASRRGTGNYGYTF.

The rearrangement joins TRBV6-1 to TRBJ2-1, with D possibly TRBD1 on 5 matching bases. V lost 2 bases and J lost 4, with 12 bases in between. The CDR3 spans 15 residues. CDR1 MNHNS and CDR2 SASEGT come from the germline V gene. As DNA, the CDR3 is TGTGCCAGCAGTGAAACAGGAAGAATATACAATGAGCAGTTCTTC. Protein: CASSETGRIYNEQFF.

The chain carries TRBV6-6 and TRBJ2-3, with TRBD2 identical over 12 bases. The V gene end was trimmed by 5 bases and the J gene end by 5 bases; junction bases not matched to a gene: 5. The CDR3 runs 15 residues. Germline-derived CDR1 and CDR2 are MNHNY and SVGAGI (reference sequence). In nucleotides, the CDR3 is TGTGCCAGCAGTACTCGGACTAGCGGGAAAGATACGCAGTATTTT. Its translation: CASSTRTSGKDTQYF.